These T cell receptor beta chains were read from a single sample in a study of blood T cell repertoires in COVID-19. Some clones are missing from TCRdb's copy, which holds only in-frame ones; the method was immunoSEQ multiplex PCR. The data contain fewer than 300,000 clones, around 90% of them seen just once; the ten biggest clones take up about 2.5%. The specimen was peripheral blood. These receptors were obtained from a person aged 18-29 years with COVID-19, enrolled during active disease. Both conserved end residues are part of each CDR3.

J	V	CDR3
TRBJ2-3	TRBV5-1	CASSLRTGRADTQYF
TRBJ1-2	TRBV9	CASSVQGSYGYTF
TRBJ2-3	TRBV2	CASSAAGGGRDTQYF
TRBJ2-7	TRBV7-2	CASSLGGWTLQYEQYF
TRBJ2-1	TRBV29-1	CSVEGLVNEQFF
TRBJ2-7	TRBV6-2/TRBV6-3	CASSYFGDSYEQYF
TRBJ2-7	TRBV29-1	CSVDTGSSYEQYF
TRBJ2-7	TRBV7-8	CASSLNPGFSYEQYF
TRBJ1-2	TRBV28	CASSLAGPIYGYTF
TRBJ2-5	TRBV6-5	CASKRGLARQETQYF
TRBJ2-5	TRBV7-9	CASSPPRASGRTKETQYF
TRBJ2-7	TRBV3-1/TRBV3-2	CASSLGRGGYEQYF
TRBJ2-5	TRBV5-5	CASSSPRWVAGVETQYF
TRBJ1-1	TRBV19	CASSMNRRDRNTEAFF
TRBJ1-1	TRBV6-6	CASSTGIGTFF
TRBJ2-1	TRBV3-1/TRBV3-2	CASSQGLAGGNEQFF
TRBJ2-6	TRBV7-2	CASSLGQAGANVLTF
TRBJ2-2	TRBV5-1	CASREGTGELFF
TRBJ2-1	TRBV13	CASSPGQGTYNEQFF
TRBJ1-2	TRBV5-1	CASSLRDRGVGYGYTF